A single sample is the source of the 3 T cell receptor beta chains below, sequenced in a study of shared clonotypes between healthy human individuals. This table comes from immunoSEQ multiplex PCR, and its TCRdb copy is limited to in-frame clones, with some not included. The sample yields about 2.4 million clones, 93% seen once. Source material: naive CD4+ T cells from PBMCs. Subset of the sample: CD45RA+ positively selected. The receptors derive from a man aged 18 to 29 in good health. Some clones in this sample may be carry-over from other donors' samples.

The V call is TRBV4-1, the J call TRBJ2-7, with D perhaps assigned TRBD1 or TRBD2 (6 bases each). CDR1 is MGHRA and CDR2 is YSYEKL in the germline V gene. CDR3 length: 14 amino acids. Between the trimmed V and J ends, which lost 4 bases and 2 bases, there was a span of 12 bases. CDR3 residues: CASSLGGRPYEQYF. The CDR3 region has the DNA TGCGCCAGCAGCCTCGGGGGCAGGCCCTACGAGCAGTACTTC.

The CDR3 spells CASSPGQAHSYEQYF. CDR3 sequence (DNA): TGTGCCAGCTCTCCGGGGCAGGCCCACTCCTACGAGCAGTACTTC. V gene TRBV6-1 combines with J gene TRBJ2-7; D assignment may be TRBD1 or TRBD2 (5 bases each). Trimming stripped 8 bases from V and 0 bases from J, with 17 bases between. Germline V gene data show CDR1 as MNHNS and CDR2 as SASEGT. The CDR3 consists of 15 residues.

The J gene is TRBJ1-2, the V gene TRBV28; no firm D call. This CDR3 contains 13 residues. The germline V and J ends were trimmed by 6 bases and 0 bases, with 8 bases remaining between them. Germline V lookup: CDR1 MDHEN, CDR2 SYDVKM. The CDR3: CASSNGANYGYTF. DNA of the CDR3: TGTGCCAGCAGCAATGGGGCTAACTATGGCTACACCTTC.